This entry lists 7 T cell receptor beta chains sequenced from one sample in a study of blood T cell repertoires in COVID-19. TCRdb's table, derived via immunoSEQ multiplex PCR, lists solely in-frame clones and lacks some. The sample includes some 250,000 clones, 70% to 90% of them seen just once. The sequenced sample was peripheral blood. The source is a woman between 25 and 40 years old who had recovered from COVID-19.

This chain uses TRBV18 with TRBJ2-1; the D gene is possibly TRBD1 (6 bases). The CDR3 has 14 amino acids. The V gene lost 8 bases and the J gene lost 5 bases, with 16 bases spanning the gap. The germline V gene encodes CDR1 KGHSH and CDR2 LQKENI. The CDR3 loop reads CASRLTGLDNEQFF. The CDR3 DNA sequence: TGTGCCAGCCGTTTAACAGGGTTGGACAATGAGCAGTTCTTC.

This sequence joins TRBV7-2 and TRBJ2-3; 9 bases agree with TRBD1. The CDR3 has 17 amino acids. The V gene's germline CDR1 is SGHTA and CDR2 FQGNSA. The V gene end was trimmed by 4 bases and the J gene end by 2 bases; junction bases not matched to a gene: 10. CDR3 loop: CASSSPSTGGITDTQYF. CDR3 DNA sequence: TGTGCCAGCAGCTCTCCCTCTACAGGGGGCATCACAGATACGCAGTATTTT.

Here the CDR3 DNA reads TGTGCCAGCAGCTCCTCGGACAGGCCATCCTACGAGCAGTACTTC. Translation: CASSSSDRPSYEQYF. The genes are TRBV7-9 and TRBJ2-7; 7 nucleotides agree with TRBD1. There are 15 residues in the CDR3. The junction had 7 bases not matched to a gene; V was cut back by 4 bases and J by 1 base. The germline gives CDR1 SEHNR, CDR2 FQNEAQ (reference sequence).

This chain connects TRBV7-2 to TRBJ2-1, with D perhaps TRBD1 (6 bases). CDR3 size: 14 residues. Germline lookup yields CDR1 SGHTA and CDR2 FQGNSA. Trimming removed 0 bases at V and 9 bases at J, with 12 bases between. CDR3 protein: CASSLAGKGVEQFF. In nucleotides, the CDR3 is TGTGCCAGCAGCTTAGCGGGCAAGGGGGTTGAGCAGTTCTTC.

The chain uses TRBV6-4 and TRBJ2-1; possible D gene TRBD1, 5 bases. Trimming left V 6 bases short and J 4 bases short, with 19 bases between. CDR3 length: 16 residues. The germline gives CDR1 MRHNA, CDR2 SNTAGT. The DNA of the CDR3 is TGTGCCAGCAGACCACGTTCAGGGTCGGGTTACAATGAGCAGTTCTTC. It codes for CASRPRSGSGYNEQFF.

This chain joins TRBV5-6 and TRBJ1-4, with a tentative D call TRBD1 (5 bases). The CDR3 length is 15 residues. CDR1 and CDR2 (germline): SGHDT, YYEEEE. Trimming pared 1 base from V and 4 bases from J, leaving 11 bases between. CDR3 region: CASSLFGGLNEKLFF. DNA of the CDR3: TGTGCCAGCAGCTTGTTCGGGGGACTTAATGAAAAACTGTTTTTT. The variable domain in full, completed from reference TRBV5-6 and TRBJ1-4, reads DAGVTQSPTHLIKTRGQQVTLRCSPKSGHDTVSWYQQALGQGPQFIFQYYEEEERQRGNFPDRFSGHQFPNYSSELNVNALLLGDSALYLCASSLFGGLNEKLFFGSGTQLSVL.

This clone was seen once. V and J are TRBV4-3 and TRBJ2-5, with 7 nucleotides matching TRBD2. Germline lookup yields CDR1 LGHNA and CDR2 YSLEER. The length of the CDR3 is 15 residues. After removal of 0 bases from V and 5 bases from J, the junction contained 6 bases not matched to a gene. The chain's CDR3 is CASSQEYRGGETQYF. CDR3 nucleotides: TGCGCCAGCAGCCAAGAGTACCGGGGAGGGGAGACCCAGTACTTC.